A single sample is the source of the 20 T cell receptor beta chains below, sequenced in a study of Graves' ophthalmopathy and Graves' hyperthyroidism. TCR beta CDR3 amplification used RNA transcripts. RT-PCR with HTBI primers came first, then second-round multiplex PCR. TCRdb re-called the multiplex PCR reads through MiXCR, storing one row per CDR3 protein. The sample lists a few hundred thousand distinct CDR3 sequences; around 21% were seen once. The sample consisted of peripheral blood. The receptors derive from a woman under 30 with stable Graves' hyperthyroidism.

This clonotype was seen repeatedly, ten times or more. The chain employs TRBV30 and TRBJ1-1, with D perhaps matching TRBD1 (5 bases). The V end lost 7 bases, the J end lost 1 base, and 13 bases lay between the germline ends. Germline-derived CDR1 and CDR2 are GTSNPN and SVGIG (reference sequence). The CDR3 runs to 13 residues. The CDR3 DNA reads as TGTGCCTTCACGTACGACAGGAACACTGAAGCTTTCTTT. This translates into CAFTYDRNTEAFF.

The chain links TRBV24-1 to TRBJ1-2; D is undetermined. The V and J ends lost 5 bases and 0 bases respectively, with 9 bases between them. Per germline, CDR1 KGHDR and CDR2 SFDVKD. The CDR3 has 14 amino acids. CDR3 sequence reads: CATSVTVANYGYTF. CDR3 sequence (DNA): TGTGCCACCAGTGTCACCGTCGCTAACTATGGCTACACCTTC.

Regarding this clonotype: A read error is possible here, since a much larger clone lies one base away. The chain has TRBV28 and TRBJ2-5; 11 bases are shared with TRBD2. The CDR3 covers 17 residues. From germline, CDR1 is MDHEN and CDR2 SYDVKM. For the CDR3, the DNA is TGTGCCAGCAGCCACCCCACTAGCGGGAGTTGGCAAGAGACCGAGTACTTC. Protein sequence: CASSHPTSGSWQETEYF. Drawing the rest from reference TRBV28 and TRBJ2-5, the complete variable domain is DVKVTQSSRYLVKRTGEKVFLECVQDMDHENMFWYRQDPGLGLRLIYFSYDVKMKEKGDIPEGYSVSREKKERFSLILESASTNQTSMYLCASSHPTSGSWQETEYFGPGTRLLVL.

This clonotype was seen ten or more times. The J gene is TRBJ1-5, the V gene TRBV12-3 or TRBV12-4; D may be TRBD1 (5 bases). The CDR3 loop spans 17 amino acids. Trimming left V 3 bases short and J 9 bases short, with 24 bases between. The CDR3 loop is CASSFVRFPGLPLPQHF. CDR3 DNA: TGTGCCAGCAGTTTTGTTAGGTTTCCAGGGTTACCCCTGCCCCAGCATTTT.

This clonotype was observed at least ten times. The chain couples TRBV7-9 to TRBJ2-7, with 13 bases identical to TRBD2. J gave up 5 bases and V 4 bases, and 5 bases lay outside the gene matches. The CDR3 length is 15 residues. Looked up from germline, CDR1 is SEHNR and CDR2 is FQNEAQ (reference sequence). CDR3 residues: CASSSLAGGPHEQYF. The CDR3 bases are TGTGCCAGCAGCTCACTAGCGGGGGGGCCCCACGAGCAGTACTTC. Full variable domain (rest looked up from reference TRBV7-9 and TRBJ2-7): DTGVSQNPRHKITKRGQNVTFRCDPISEHNRLYWYRQTLGQGPEFLTYFQNEAQLEKSRLLSDRFSAERPKGSFSTLEIQRTEQGDSAMYLCASSSLAGGPHEQYFGPGTRLTVT.

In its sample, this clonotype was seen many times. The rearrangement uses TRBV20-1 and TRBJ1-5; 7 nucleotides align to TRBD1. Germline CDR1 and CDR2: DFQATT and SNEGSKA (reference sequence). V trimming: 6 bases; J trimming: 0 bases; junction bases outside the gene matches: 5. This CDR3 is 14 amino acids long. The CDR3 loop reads CSARQGYSNQPQHF. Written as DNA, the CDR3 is TGCAGTGCAAGACAGGGTTATAGCAATCAGCCCCAGCATTTT.

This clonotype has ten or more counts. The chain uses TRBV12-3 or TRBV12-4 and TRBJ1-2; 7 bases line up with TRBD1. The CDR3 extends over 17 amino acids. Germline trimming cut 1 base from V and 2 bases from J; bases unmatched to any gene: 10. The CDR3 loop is CASSLGFRGATNYGYTF. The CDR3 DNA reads TGTGCCAGCAGTTTAGGGTTCAGGGGGGCTACAAACTATGGCTACACCTTC.

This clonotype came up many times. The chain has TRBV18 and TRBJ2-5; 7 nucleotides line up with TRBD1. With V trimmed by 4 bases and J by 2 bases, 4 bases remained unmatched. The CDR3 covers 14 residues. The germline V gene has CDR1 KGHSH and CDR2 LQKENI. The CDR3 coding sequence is TGTGCCAGCTCACGGCCGGGACAGCAAGAGACCCAGTACTTC. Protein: CASSRPGQQETQYF.

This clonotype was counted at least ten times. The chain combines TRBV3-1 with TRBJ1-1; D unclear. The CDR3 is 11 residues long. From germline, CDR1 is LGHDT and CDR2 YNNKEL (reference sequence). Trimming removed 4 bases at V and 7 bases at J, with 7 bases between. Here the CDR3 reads CASSLHGEAFF. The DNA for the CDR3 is TGTGCCAGCAGCCTCCACGGTGAAGCTTTCTTT. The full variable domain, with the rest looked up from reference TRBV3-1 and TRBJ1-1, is DTAVSQTPKYLVTQMGNDKSIKCEQNLGHDTMYWYKQDSKKFLKIMFSYNNKELIINETVPNRFSPKSPDKAHLNLHINSLELGDSAVYFCASSLHGEAFFGQGTRLTVV.

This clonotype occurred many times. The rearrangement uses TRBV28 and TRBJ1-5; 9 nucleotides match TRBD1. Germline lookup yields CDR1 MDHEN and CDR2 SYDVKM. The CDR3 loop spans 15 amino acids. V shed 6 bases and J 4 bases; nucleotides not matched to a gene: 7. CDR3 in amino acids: CASRRDRAFNQPQHF. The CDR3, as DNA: TGTGCCAGCAGGCGGGACAGGGCTTTTAATCAGCCCCAGCATTTT.

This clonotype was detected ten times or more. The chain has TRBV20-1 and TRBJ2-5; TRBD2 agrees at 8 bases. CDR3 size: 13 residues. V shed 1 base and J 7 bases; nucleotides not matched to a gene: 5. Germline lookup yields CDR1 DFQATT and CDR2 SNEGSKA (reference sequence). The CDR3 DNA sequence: TGCAGTGCTAGAGGGACTAGCTCTGGGACCCAGTACTTC. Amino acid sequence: CSARGTSSGTQYF.

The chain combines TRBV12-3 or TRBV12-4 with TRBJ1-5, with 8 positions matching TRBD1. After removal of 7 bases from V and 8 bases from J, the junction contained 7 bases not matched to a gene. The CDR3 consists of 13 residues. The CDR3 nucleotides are TGTGCCAGCAACGGACAGGGTCGTGAGCCCCAGCATTTT. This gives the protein CASNGQGREPQHF.

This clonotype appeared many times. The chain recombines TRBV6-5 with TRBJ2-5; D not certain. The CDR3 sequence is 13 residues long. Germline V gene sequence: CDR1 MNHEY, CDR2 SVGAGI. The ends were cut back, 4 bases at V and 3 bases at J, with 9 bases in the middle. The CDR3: CASSWDSKETQYF. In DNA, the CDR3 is TGTGCCAGCAGTTGGGATAGCAAAGAGACCCAGTACTTC.

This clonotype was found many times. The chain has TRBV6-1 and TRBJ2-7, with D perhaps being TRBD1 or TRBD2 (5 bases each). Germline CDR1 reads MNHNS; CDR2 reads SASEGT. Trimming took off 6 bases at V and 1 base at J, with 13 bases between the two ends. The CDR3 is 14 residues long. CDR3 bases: TGTGCCAGCAGCTTTGGGGACGGTTCCTACGAGCAGTACTTC. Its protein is CASSFGDGSYEQYF.

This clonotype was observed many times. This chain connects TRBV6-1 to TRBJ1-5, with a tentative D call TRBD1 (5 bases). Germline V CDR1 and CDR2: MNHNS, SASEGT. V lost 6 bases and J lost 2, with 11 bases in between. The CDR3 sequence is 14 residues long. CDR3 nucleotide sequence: TGTGCCAGCAGGGTGAGCAGGGGCAATCAGCCCCAGCATTTT. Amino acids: CASRVSRGNQPQHF.

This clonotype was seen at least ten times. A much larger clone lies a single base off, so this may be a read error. The chain's CDR3 is CASSPGLAGLHEQYF. In DNA, the CDR3 is TGTGCCAGCAGTCCGGGACTAGCGGGACTCCACGAGCAGTACTTC. This chain joins TRBV28 and TRBJ2-7; 13 bases map to TRBD2. The junction had 6 bases not matched to a gene; V was cut back by 5 bases and J by 5 bases. The CDR3 totals 15 residues. Germline CDR1 reads MDHEN; CDR2 reads SYDVKM.

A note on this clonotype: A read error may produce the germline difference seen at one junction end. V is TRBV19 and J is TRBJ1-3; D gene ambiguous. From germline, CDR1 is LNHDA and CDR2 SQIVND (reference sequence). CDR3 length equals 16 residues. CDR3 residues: CAISIVGNGAGNTIYF. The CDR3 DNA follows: TGTGCCATTAGTATTGTGGGGAACGGCGCTGGAAACACCATATATTTT.

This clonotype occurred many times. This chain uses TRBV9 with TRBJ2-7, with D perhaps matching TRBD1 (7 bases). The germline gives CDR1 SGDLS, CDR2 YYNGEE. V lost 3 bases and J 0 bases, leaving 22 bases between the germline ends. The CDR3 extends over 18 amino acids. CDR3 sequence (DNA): TGTGCCAGCAGCGCGAACCCAGGGGGAGGTAAGGTCTCCTACGAGCAGTACTTC. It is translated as CASSANPGGGKVSYEQYF.

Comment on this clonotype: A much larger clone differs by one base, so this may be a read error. CDR3 DNA: TGTGCCAGCAGCTTAGCCAGGTCTAGCAATCAGCCCCAGCATTTT. It codes for CASSLARSSNQPQHF. The J gene is TRBJ1-5, the V gene TRBV11-2; no reliable D call. This CDR3 contains 15 residues. Per the germline V gene, CDR1 is SGHAT and CDR2 is FQNNGV. Trimming shortened V by 1 base and J by 0 bases, and 7 bases separated the two germline ends.

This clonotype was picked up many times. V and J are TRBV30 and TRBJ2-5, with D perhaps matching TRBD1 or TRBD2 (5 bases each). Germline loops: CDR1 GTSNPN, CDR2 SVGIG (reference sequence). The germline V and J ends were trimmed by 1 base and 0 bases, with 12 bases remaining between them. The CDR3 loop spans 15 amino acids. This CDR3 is CAWSGRGADQETQYF. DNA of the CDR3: TGTGCCTGGAGTGGAAGGGGAGCGGACCAAGAGACCCAGTACTTC.